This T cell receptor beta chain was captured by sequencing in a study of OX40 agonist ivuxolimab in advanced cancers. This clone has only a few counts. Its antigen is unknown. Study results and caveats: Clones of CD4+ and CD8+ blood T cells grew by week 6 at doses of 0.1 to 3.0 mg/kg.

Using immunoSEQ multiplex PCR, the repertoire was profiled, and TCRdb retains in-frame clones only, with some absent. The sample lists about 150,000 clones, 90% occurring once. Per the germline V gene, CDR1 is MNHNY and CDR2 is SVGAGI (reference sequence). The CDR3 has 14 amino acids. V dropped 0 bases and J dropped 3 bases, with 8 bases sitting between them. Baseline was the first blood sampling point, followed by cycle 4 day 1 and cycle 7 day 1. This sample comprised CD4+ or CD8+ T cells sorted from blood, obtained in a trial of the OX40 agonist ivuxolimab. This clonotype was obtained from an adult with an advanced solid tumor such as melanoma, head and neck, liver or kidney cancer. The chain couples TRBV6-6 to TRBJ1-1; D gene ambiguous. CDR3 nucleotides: TGTGCCAGCAGTTACTCCTGGCAGGACACTGAAGCTTTCTTT. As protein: CASSYSWQDTEAFF.